This paragraph covers one TCR beta chain sequence. Its target is not known. CDR3 size: 15 residues. CDR1 and CDR2 (germline): SGHVS, FQNEAQ. V lost 5 bases, J lost 3 bases, and 14 bases lay in between. These data come from a study of T-cell memory formation after mild COVID-19. General study points: Clones that contracted clustered mainly in CM and EM if CD4+ and in EMRA if CD8+. The authors did not confirm SARS-CoV-2 specificity of second-wave clones peaking day 37. Certain responding clones were present in pre-infection memory, suggesting participation of cross-reactive memory.

The TCR alpha and TCR beta cDNA libraries, bearing sample barcodes and UMIs, were generated by 5'RACE using constant-segment primers. Via MiXCR, TCRdb re-called the 5' RACE reads, giving one row per CDR3 protein. The sample includes roughly 220,000 distinct CDR3 sequences, about 9.2% of them seen just once. The chain uses TRBV7-8 and TRBJ1-5; maybe TRBD1 (5 bases). The TCR originated in a man between 18 and 35 years old who had mild COVID-19 (a few samples of this study predate the infection). Cell type and time point are not known. Sequencing was carried out using PBMCs or a T cell subset sorted from them (not recorded which). This CDR3 reads CASSISGTVNQPQHF. The DNA for the CDR3 is TGTGCCAGCAGCATCTCGGGGACCGTCAATCAGCCCCAGCATTTT.